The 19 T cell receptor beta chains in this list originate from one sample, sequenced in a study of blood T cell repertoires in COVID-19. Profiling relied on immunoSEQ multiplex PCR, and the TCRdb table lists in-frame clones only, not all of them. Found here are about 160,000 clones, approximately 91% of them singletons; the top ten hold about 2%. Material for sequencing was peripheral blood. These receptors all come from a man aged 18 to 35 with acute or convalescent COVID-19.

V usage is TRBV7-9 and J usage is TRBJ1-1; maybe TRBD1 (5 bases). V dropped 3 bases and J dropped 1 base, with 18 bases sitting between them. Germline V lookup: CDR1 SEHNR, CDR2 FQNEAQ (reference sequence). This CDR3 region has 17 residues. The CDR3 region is CASSFTGPPYANTEAFF. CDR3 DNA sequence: TGTGCCAGCAGCTTCACAGGCCCCCCCTATGCGAACACTGAAGCTTTCTTT.

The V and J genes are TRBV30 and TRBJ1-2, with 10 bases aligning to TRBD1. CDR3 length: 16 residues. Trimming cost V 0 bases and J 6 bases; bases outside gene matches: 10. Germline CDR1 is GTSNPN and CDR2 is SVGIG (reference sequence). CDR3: CAWSVPGTGVFDGYTF. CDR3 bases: TGTGCCTGGAGTGTACCCGGGACAGGGGTGTTCGATGGCTACACCTTC.

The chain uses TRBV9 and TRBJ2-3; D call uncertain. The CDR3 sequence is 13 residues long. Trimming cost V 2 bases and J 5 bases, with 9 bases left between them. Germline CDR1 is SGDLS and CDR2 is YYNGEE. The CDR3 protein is CASSVLPRDTQYF. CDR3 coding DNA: TGTGCCAGCAGCGTTTTACCCAGAGATACGCAGTATTTT.

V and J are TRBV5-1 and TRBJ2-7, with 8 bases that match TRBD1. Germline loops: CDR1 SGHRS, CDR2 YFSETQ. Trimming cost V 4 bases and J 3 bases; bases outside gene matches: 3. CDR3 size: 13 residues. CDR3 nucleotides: TGCGCCAGCAGCGACACAGGGGGCTACGAGCAGTACTTC. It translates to CASSDTGGYEQYF.

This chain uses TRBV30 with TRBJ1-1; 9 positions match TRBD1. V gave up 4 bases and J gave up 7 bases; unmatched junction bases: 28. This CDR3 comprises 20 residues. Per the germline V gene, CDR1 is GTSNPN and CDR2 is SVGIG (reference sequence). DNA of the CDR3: TGTGCCTGGACGGGAATTGTTGGAACACCGGGACAGGGAGAAAAAGATGAAGCTTTCTTT. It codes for CAWTGIVGTPGQGEKDEAFF.

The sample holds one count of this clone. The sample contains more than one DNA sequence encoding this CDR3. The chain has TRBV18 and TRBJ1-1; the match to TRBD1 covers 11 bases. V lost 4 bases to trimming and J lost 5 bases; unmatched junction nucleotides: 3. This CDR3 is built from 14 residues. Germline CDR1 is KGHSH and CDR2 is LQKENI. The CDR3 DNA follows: TGTGCCAGCTCACTGGGGACAGGGGGTACTGAAGCTTTCTTT. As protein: CASSLGTGGTEAFF.

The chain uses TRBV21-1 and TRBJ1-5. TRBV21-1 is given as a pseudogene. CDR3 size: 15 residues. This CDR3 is CASSTGDRGDQPQHF. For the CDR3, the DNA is TGTGCCAGCAGCACGGGGGACCGGGGAGACCAGCCCCAGCATTTT.

The CDR3 region is CASSLSTGRSYNEQFF. The CDR3 coding sequence is TGTGCCAGCAGCCTTTCGACAGGGCGCTCCTACAATGAGCAGTTCTTC. The chain combines TRBV3-1 (or the pseudogene TRBV3-2) with TRBJ2-1, with 7 bases aligning to TRBD1. With 4 bases clipped from V and 0 bases from J, the junction kept 6 bases outside the gene matches. Germline CDR1 LGHDT, CDR2 YNNKEL (reference sequence). The CDR3 totals 16 residues.

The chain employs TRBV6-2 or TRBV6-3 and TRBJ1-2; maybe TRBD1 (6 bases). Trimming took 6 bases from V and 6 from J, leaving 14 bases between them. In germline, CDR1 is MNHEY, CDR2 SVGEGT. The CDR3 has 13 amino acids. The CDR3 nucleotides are TGTGCCAGCAGCCTAACAGGGAACGATGGCTACACCTTC. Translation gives CASSLTGNDGYTF.

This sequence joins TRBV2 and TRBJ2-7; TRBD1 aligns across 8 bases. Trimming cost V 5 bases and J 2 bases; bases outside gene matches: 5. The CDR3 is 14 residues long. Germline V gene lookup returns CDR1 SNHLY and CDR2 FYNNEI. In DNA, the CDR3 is TGTGCCAGCAGTCGGACAGGGCCGGCCTACGAGCAGTACTTC. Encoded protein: CASSRTGPAYEQYF.

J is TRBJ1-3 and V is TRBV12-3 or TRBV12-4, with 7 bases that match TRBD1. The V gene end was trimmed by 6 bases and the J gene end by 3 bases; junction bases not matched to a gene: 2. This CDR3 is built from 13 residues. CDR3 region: CASSRDSGNTIYF. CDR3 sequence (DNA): TGTGCCAGCAGCCGGGACAGTGGAAACACCATATATTTT.

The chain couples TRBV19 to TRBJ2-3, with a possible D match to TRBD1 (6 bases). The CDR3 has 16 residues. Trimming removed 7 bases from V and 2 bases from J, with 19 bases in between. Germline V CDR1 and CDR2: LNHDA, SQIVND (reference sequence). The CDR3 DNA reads TGTGCCAGTACCCTTGGGGGCAGGGAATACACAGATACGCAGTATTTT. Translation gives CASTLGGREYTDTQYF. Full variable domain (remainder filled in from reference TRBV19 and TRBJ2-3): DGGITQSPKYLFRKEGQNVTLSCEQNLNHDAMYWYRQDPGQGLRLIYYSQIVNDFQKGDIAEGYSVSREKKESFPLTVTSAQKNPTAFYLCASTLGGREYTDTQYFGPGTRLTVL.

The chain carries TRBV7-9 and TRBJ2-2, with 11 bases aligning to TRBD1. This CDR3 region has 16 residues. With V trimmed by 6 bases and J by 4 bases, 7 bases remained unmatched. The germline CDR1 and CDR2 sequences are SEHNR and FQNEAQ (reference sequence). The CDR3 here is CASRRGTGGSTGELFF. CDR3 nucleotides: TGTGCCAGCAGACGCGGGACAGGGGGTTCCACCGGGGAGCTGTTTTTT.

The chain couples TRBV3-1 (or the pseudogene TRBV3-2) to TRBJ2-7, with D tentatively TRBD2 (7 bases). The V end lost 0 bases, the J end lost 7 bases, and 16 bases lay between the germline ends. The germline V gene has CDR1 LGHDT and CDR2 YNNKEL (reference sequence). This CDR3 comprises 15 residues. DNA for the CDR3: TGTGCCAGCAGCCAAGACGGAGGGGGGGCTGGAGAGCAGTACTTC. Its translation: CASSQDGGGAGEQYF.

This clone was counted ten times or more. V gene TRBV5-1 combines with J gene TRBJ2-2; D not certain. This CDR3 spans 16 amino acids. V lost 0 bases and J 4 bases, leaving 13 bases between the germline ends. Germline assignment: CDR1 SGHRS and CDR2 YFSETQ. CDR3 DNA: TGCGCCAGCAGCTTGGCAGGTGCGACGGTCACCGGGGAGCTGTTTTTT. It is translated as CASSLAGATVTGELFF.

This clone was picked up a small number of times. The CDR3 DNA follows: TGCGCCAGCAGCTTGATTTTGGGCAGGGTGTACGAGCAGTACTTC. It translates to CASSLILGRVYEQYF. The chain is built from TRBV5-1 and TRBJ2-7, with D possibly TRBD1 on 5 matching bases. CDR1 is SGHRS and CDR2 is YFSETQ in the germline V gene. The CDR3 extends over 15 amino acids. Trimming cost V 1 base and J 4 bases, with 15 bases left between them.

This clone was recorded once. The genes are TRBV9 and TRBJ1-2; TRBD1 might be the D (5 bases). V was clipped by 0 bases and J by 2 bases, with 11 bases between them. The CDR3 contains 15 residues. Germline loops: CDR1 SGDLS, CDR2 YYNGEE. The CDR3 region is CASSVASGENYGYTF. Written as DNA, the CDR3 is TGTGCCAGCAGCGTAGCTTCGGGGGAAAACTATGGCTACACCTTC.

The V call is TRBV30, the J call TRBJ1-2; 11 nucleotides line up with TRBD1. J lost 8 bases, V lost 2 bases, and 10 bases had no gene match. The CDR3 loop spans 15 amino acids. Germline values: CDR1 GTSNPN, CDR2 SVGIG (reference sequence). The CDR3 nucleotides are TGTGCCTGGAGTAGAGGACAGGGGGCTACTAAAGGCTACACCTTC. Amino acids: CAWSRGQGATKGYTF.

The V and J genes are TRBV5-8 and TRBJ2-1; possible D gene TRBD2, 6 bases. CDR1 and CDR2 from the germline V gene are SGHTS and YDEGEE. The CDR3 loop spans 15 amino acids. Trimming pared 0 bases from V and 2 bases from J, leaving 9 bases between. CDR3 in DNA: TGTGCCAGCAGCTTGGGGGGGGTCCCCTACAATGAGCAGTTCTTC. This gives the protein CASSLGGVPYNEQFF.